Presented here are 27 T cell receptor beta chains from one specimen sequenced in a study of T-cell memory formation after mild COVID-19. One entry per CDR3 protein, called by TCRdb with MiXCR from the 5' RACE reads. The sample has 200,000 to 300,000 distinct CDR3 sequences, 8% to 9.5% seen once. Input material: PBMCs or a T cell subset sorted from them (not recorded which). These receptor sequences come from a man between 18 and 29 years old who had mild COVID-19 (a few samples of this study predate the infection). Cell type and time point are not known.

The CDR3 region is CASRTIAGHSYEQYF. In DNA form, the CDR3 reads TGTGCCAGCAGAACTATAGCGGGCCACTCCTACGAGCAGTACTTC. V usage is TRBV6-1 and J usage is TRBJ2-7; TRBD2 matches 7 bases. The V gene end was trimmed by 6 bases and the J gene end by 0 bases; junction bases not matched to a gene: 8. This CDR3 comprises 15 residues. The germline gives CDR1 MNHNS, CDR2 SASEGT.

This clonotype came up a few times. The rearrangement links TRBV4-3 to TRBJ2-3; 7 bases align to TRBD2. The trim removed 3 bases at V and 4 bases at J, leaving 7 bases unmatched. This CDR3 contains 15 residues. Germline-derived CDR1 and CDR2 are LGHNA and YSLEER. The CDR3 DNA reads as TGCGCCAGCAGCCACGCTTCTAGCGGCTCAGATACGCAGTATTTT. Residues: CASSHASSGSDTQYF.

J is TRBJ2-3 and V is TRBV10-3, with D perhaps matching TRBD1 (5 bases). The CDR3 is 15 amino acids. Germline-derived CDR1 and CDR2 are ENHRY and SYGVKD. V lost 4 bases to trimming and J lost 0 bases, with 11 bases between them. CDR3 sequence reads: CAISGSTVSTDTQYF. The DNA for the CDR3 is TGTGCCATCAGTGGGTCGACAGTTAGCACAGATACGCAGTATTTT.

The sample holds a few counts of this clonotype. The chain couples TRBV6-5 to TRBJ1-2; 8 nucleotides line up with TRBD1. In germline, CDR1 is MNHEY, CDR2 SVGAGI. CDR3 length: 13 residues. The V gene end was trimmed by 2 bases and the J gene end by 6 bases; junction bases not matched to a gene: 2. CDR3 in DNA: TGTGCCAGCAGTTACGACAGGGGTGATGGCTACACCTTC. Its protein is CASSYDRGDGYTF.

This clonotype has a handful of counts. V and J are TRBV4-1 and TRBJ1-2; D is unresolved. V lost 3 bases and J 8 bases, leaving 4 bases between the germline ends. Germline loops: CDR1 MGHRA, CDR2 YSYEKL. The CDR3 sequence is 10 residues long. Here the CDR3 reads CASSQRGYTF. The CDR3 DNA reads as TGCGCCAGCAGCCAGCGGGGCTACACCTTC.

The genes are TRBV6-5 and TRBJ1-2; 7 bases align to TRBD1. The CDR3 length is 15 residues. Looked up from germline, CDR1 is MNHEY and CDR2 is SVGAGI. The ends lost 7 bases at V and 5 bases at J; junction bases unmatched: 13. CDR3 protein: CASNHAPDRPYGYTF. CDR3 coding DNA: TGTGCCAGCAACCATGCCCCGGACAGGCCTTATGGCTACACCTTC.

The chain joins TRBV5-1 to TRBJ2-2; 7 bases map to TRBD2. The CDR3 length is 15 residues. V shed 4 bases and J 0 bases; nucleotides not matched to a gene: 3. Germline CDR1 is SGHRS and CDR2 is YFSETQ. DNA of the CDR3: TGCGCCAGCAGCGGCGGGGGAACGAACACCGGGGAGCTGTTTTTT. Its translation: CASSGGGTNTGELFF.

V and J are TRBV6-6 and TRBJ2-6; TRBD1 agrees at 8 bases. Germline V gene lookup returns CDR1 MNHNY and CDR2 SVGAGI (reference sequence). With 8 bases clipped from V and 4 bases from J, the junction kept 7 bases outside the gene matches. There are 15 residues in the CDR3. The CDR3 here is CASFPGGAGANVLTF. The CDR3 bases are TGTGCCAGCTTCCCAGGGGGCGCAGGGGCCAACGTCCTGACTTTC.

V is TRBV27 and J is TRBJ2-2; either TRBD1 or TRBD2 may supply D (6 bases each). This CDR3 contains 18 residues. In germline, CDR1 is MNHEY, CDR2 SMNVEV (reference sequence). Trimming shortened V by 0 bases and J by 4 bases, and 18 bases separated the two germline ends. CDR3: CASSLSVRGSAGTGELFF. In DNA form, the CDR3 reads TGTGCCAGCAGTTTATCGGTTAGGGGGTCAGCGGGCACCGGGGAGCTGTTTTTT.

The chain employs TRBV7-2 and TRBJ1-2, with D perhaps TRBD1 (5 bases). In germline, CDR1 is SGHTA, CDR2 FQGNSA. There are 15 residues in the CDR3. The V end was cut by 3 bases, the J end by 2 bases, with 13 bases between. The CDR3 nucleotides are TGTGCCAGCAGCTTTACCCCAGGGACGAACTATGGCTACACCTTC. Its protein product is CASSFTPGTNYGYTF. Full variable domain (rest looked up from reference TRBV7-2 and TRBJ1-2): GAGVSQSPSNKVTEKGKDVELRCDPISGHTALYWYRQSLGQGLEFLIYFQGNSAPDKSGLPSDRFSAERTGGSVSTLTIQRTQQEDSAVYLCASSFTPGTNYGYTFGSGTRLTVV.

This clonotype has more than one count but fewer than ten. The chain links TRBV7-2 to TRBJ2-1; D is uncertain. V was clipped by 2 bases and J by 9 bases, with 11 bases between them. Germline V gene lookup returns CDR1 SGHTA and CDR2 FQGNSA. CDR3 length: 13 residues. The CDR3 DNA follows: TGTGCCAGCAGCTTAACCCCCTCGGGTGAGCAGTTCTTC. It encodes CASSLTPSGEQFF.

In this sample, this clonotype turned up a few times. J is TRBJ2-1 and V is TRBV6-2 or TRBV6-3; D not resolved. The CDR3 has 12 amino acids. Trimming pared 8 bases from V and 2 bases from J, leaving 7 bases between. Germline V gene sequence: CDR1 MNHEY, CDR2 SVGEGT. CDR3 DNA: TGTGCCAGCGGGGAACCCTACAATGAGCAGTTCTTC. It encodes CASGEPYNEQFF.

The chain employs TRBV11-2 and TRBJ2-4, with 13 positions matching TRBD2. Losses at the gene ends were 6 bases for V and 0 bases for J; bases not matched to a gene: 17. The CDR3 has 21 residues. The germline CDR1 and CDR2 sequences are SGHAT and FQNNGV. CDR3 sequence (DNA): TGTGCCAGCAGGGCACTCATTGGACTAGCGGGGGACAATGGAGCCAAAAACATTCAGTACTTC. Its translation: CASRALIGLAGDNGAKNIQYF. Variable domain in full (rest from reference TRBV11-2 and TRBJ2-4): EAGVAQSPRYKIIEKRQSVAFWCNPISGHATLYWYQQILGQGPKLLIQFQNNGVVDDSQLPKDRFSAERLKGVDSTLKIQPAKLEDSAVYLCASRALIGLAGDNGAKNIQYFGAGTRLSVL.

V is TRBV11-2 and J is TRBJ2-1; 8 positions agree with TRBD1. V lost 3 bases to trimming and J lost 6 bases; unmatched junction nucleotides: 7. Germline CDR1 is SGHAT and CDR2 is FQNNGV. There are 15 residues in the CDR3. The CDR3 reads CASSFTGGVGNEQFF. The CDR3 nucleotides are TGTGCCAGCAGCTTTACAGGGGGAGTTGGCAATGAGCAGTTCTTC.

In its sample, this clonotype was seen a few times. One end of the junction fails to match germline, which may point to a read error. The chain combines TRBV15 with TRBJ2-5; D gene uncertain. The germline gives CDR1 LNHNV, CDR2 YYDKDF (reference sequence). The CDR3 loop spans 13 amino acids. The CDR3 region is CATSREIQETQYF. For the CDR3, the DNA is TGTGCCACCAGCCGAGAGATCCAAGAGACCCAGTACTTC.

This clonotype was seen a few times. The CDR3 DNA reads as TGTGCCACCAGAAATCCAGGAAACAACCAAGAGACCCAGTACTTC. As protein: CATRNPGNNQETQYF. The J gene is TRBJ2-5, the V gene TRBV15; D uncertain. Germline-derived CDR1 and CDR2 are LNHNV and YYDKDF (reference sequence). Trimming pared 6 bases from V and 0 bases from J, leaving 14 bases between. The CDR3 covers 15 residues.

The V call is TRBV5-1, the J call TRBJ1-6; possibly TRBD1 for D (6 bases). Trimming took off 4 bases at V and 10 bases at J, with 15 bases between the two ends. This CDR3 spans 14 amino acids. Germline V CDR1 and CDR2: SGHRS, YFSETQ. The CDR3: CASSENRDSSPLHF. The CDR3 nucleotides are TGCGCCAGCAGCGAAAACAGGGATAGCTCACCCCTCCACTTT. The full variable domain, in which reference TRBV5-1 and TRBJ1-6 provide the parts outside the CDR3, is KAGVTQTPRYLIKTRGQQVTLSCSPISGHRSVSWYQQTPGQGLQFLFEYFSETQRNKGNFPGRFSGRQFSNSRSEMNVSTLELGDSALYLCASSENRDSSPLHFGNGTRLTVT.

The V gene is TRBV7-9, the J gene TRBJ1-2; 11 bases match TRBD1. After removal of 5 bases from V and 6 bases from J, the junction contained 8 bases not matched to a gene. Germline CDR1 reads SEHNR; CDR2 reads FQNEAQ (reference sequence). The CDR3 spans 15 residues. The CDR3 is CASSPRTGGAHGYTF. In DNA form, the CDR3 reads TGTGCCAGCAGCCCGCGGACAGGGGGCGCCCATGGCTACACCTTC.

This clonotype was counted only a few times. CDR3: CASSYSMSRPLGEQYV. The CDR3 DNA follows: TGTGCCAGCAGTTACTCGATGTCCCGGCCCCTAGGAGAGCAGTACGTC. This rearrangement joins TRBV6-2 or TRBV6-3 to TRBJ2-7; D is ambiguous. The CDR3 totals 16 residues. CDR1 MNHEY and CDR2 SVGEGT come from the germline V gene. Trimming removed 0 bases at V and 7 bases at J, with 19 bases between.

This clonotype appeared a few times. This sequence joins TRBV7-2 and TRBJ1-4; D ambiguous. Trimming stripped 1 base from V and 3 bases from J, with 6 bases between. In germline, CDR1 is SGHTA, CDR2 FQGNSA. This CDR3 region has 14 residues. The CDR3 DNA sequence: TGTGCCAGCAGCTTAGGGTTAGCTAATGAAAAACTGTTTTTT. Protein: CASSLGLANEKLFF.

The chain combines TRBV20-1 with TRBJ2-2; 10 nucleotides agree with TRBD1. Germline loops: CDR1 DFQATT, CDR2 SNEGSKA (reference sequence). V gave up 1 base and J gave up 1 base; unmatched junction bases: 3. The CDR3 is 16 residues long. The CDR3 reads CSARAGDRGNTGELFF. The CDR3 region has the DNA TGCAGTGCTAGAGCGGGGGACAGGGGGAACACCGGGGAGCTGTTTTTT.

V gene TRBV7-8 combines with J gene TRBJ2-1, with D possibly TRBD1 on 6 matching bases. Trimming took off 1 base at V and 2 bases at J, with 15 bases between the two ends. Germline V lookup: CDR1 SGHVS, CDR2 FQNEAQ. The CDR3 extends over 17 amino acids. The CDR3 DNA reads TGTGCCAGCAGCTTAGTATGGGGCAGGGGACCCTACAATGAGCAGTTCTTC. As protein: CASSLVWGRGPYNEQFF.

V is TRBV11-2 and J is TRBJ1-4, with D possibly being TRBD1 (5 bases). This CDR3 is 14 amino acids long. Trimming cost V 4 bases and J 8 bases, with 14 bases left between them. In germline, CDR1 is SGHAT, CDR2 FQNNGV. The CDR3 here is CASSSSRGEEKLFF. DNA of the CDR3: TGTGCCAGCAGCTCATCTAGGGGCGAGGAAAAACTGTTTTTT.

In its sample, this clonotype was seen many times. The genes are TRBV6-5 and TRBJ2-3; tentatively, D is TRBD1 (5 bases). Germline lookup yields CDR1 MNHEY and CDR2 SVGAGI. The CDR3 has 15 amino acids. Trimming removed 2 bases from V and 0 bases from J, with 9 bases in between. The DNA of the CDR3 is TGTGCCAGCAGTTACCGAACAGGTAGCACAGATACGCAGTATTTT. It codes for CASSYRTGSTDTQYF.

In its sample, this clonotype was seen a few times. The DNA for the CDR3 is TGTGCCAGCAGTTCCCCTCTAGCGGGGGGGCGAGAGACCCAGTACTTC. It is translated as CASSSPLAGGRETQYF. The chain joins TRBV6-5 to TRBJ2-5; 12 nucleotides match TRBD2. This CDR3 contains 16 residues. Germline CDR1 MNHEY, CDR2 SVGAGI. Trimming cost V 4 bases and J 4 bases; bases outside gene matches: 7.

The genes are TRBV7-2 and TRBJ1-4; D call uncertain. The germline gives CDR1 SGHTA, CDR2 FQGNSA. Trimming pared 4 bases from V and 7 bases from J, leaving 13 bases between. This CDR3 is 14 amino acids long. The CDR3 protein is CASSSRPGVEKLFF. The CDR3 nucleotides read TGTGCCAGCAGCTCCCGTCCGGGAGTTGAAAAACTGTTTTTT.

This chain connects TRBV29-1 to TRBJ2-3; D is possibly TRBD1 (5 bases). The V gene lost 5 bases and the J gene lost 4 bases, with 10 bases spanning the gap. CDR3 length equals 12 residues. CDR1 is SQVTM, CDR2 ANQGSEA, per germline. CDR3 coding DNA: TGCAGCGTTTCAGGGTGGGCAGATACGCAGTATTTT. The encoded protein is CSVSGWADTQYF.